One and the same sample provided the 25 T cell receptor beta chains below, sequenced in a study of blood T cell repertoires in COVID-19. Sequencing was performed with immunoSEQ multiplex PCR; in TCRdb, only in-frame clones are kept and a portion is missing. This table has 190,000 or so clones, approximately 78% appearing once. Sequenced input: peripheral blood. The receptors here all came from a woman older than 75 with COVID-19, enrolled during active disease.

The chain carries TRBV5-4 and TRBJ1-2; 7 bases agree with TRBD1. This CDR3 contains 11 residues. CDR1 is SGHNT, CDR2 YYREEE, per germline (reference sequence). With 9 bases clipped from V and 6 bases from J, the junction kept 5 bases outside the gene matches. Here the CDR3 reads CAIIRGHGYTF. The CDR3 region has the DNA TGTGCCATCATAAGGGGGCATGGCTACACCTTC.

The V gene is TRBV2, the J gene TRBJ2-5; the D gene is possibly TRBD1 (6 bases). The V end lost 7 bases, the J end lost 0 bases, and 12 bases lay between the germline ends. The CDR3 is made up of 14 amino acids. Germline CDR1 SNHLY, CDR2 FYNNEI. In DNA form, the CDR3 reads TGTGCCAGCAAGATGGACAGAAACCAAGAGACCCAGTACTTC. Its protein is CASKMDRNQETQYF.

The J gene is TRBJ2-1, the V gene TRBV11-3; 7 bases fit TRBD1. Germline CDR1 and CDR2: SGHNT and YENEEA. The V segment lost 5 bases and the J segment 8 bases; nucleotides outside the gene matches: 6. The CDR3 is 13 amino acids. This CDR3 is CASSPRQGHEQFF. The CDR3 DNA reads TGTGCCAGCAGCCCACGACAGGGCCATGAGCAGTTCTTC.

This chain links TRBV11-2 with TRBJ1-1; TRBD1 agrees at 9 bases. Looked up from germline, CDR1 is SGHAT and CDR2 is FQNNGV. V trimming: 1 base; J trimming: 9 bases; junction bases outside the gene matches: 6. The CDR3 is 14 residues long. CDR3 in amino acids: CASSLAGGTGKAFF. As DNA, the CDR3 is TGTGCCAGCAGCTTAGCTGGAGGGACAGGGAAAGCTTTCTTT.

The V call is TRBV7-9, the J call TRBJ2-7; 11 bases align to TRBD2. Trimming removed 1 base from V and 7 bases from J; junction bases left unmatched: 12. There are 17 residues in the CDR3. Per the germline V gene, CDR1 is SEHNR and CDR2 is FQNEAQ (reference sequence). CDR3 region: CASSLVSGTSGGVEQYF. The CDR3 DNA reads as TGTGCCAGCAGCTTAGTATCTGGGACTAGCGGAGGGGTAGAGCAGTACTTC.

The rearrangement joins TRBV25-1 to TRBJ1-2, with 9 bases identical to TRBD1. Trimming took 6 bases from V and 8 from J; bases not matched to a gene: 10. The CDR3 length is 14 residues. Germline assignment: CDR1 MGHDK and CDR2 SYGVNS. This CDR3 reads CASSPQGQGRGYTF. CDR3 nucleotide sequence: TGTGCCAGCAGCCCCCAGGGACAGGGACGCGGCTACACCTTC.

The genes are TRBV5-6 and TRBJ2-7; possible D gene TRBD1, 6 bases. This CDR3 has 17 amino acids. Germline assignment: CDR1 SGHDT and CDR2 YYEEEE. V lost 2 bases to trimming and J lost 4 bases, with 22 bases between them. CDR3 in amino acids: CASSFQPTGLPSYEQYF. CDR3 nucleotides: TGTGCCAGCAGCTTTCAACCGACAGGTCTCCCATCTTACGAGCAGTACTTC. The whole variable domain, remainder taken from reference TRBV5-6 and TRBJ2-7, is DAGVTQSPTHLIKTRGQQVTLRCSPKSGHDTVSWYQQALGQGPQFIFQYYEEEERQRGNFPDRFSGHQFPNYSSELNVNALLLGDSALYLCASSFQPTGLPSYEQYFGPGTRLTVT.

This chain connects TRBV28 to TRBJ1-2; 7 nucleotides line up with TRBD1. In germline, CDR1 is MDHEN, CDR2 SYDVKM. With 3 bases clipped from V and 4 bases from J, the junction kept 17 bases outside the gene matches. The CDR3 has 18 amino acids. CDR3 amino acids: CASSFSLTGALPGYGYTF. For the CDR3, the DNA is TGTGCCAGCAGTTTCTCCTTAACAGGGGCTCTCCCGGGCTATGGCTACACCTTC.

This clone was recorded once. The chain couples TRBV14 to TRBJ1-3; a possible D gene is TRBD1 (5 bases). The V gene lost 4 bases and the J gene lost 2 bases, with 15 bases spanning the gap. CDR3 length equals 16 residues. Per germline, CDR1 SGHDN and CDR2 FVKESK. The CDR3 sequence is CASSLTGGAAGNTIYF. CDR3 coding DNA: TGTGCCAGCAGCCTTACGGGCGGGGCTGCTGGAAACACCATATATTTT.

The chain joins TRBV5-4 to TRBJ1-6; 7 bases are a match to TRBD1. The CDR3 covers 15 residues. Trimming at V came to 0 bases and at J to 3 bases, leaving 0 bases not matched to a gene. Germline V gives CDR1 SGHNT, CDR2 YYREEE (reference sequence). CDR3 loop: CASSLAGGYNSPLHF. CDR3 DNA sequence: TGTGCCAGCAGCTTGGCAGGGGGCTATAATTCACCCCTCCACTTT.

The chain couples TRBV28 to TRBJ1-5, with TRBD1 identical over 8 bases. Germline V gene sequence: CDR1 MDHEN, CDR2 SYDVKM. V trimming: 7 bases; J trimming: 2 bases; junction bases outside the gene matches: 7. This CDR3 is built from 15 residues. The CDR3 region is CASTHRGYGNQPQHF. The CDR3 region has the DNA TGTGCCAGCACTCACAGGGGGTATGGCAATCAGCCCCAGCATTTT.

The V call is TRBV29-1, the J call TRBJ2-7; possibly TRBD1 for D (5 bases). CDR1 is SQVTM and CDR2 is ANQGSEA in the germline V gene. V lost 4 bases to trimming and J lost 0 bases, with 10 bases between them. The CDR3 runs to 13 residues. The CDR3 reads CSVVLRDSYEQYF. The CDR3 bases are TGCAGCGTTGTCCTCAGGGACTCCTACGAGCAGTACTTC.

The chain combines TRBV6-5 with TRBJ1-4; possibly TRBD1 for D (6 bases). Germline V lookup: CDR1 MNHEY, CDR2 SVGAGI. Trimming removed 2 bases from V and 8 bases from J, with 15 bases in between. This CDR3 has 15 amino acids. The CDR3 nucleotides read TGTGCCAGCAGTTACGGGCAGGGGAGAGGGGAAAAACTGTTTTTT. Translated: CASSYGQGRGEKLFF.

CDR3 loop: CASSLAAGGYNEQFF. For the CDR3, the DNA is TGTGCCAGCAGCTTAGCGGCGGGGGGCTACAATGAGCAGTTCTTC. This chain uses TRBV7-8 with TRBJ2-1; 8 nucleotides align to TRBD2. The CDR3 runs 15 residues. V lost 0 bases and J lost 3; bases outside the gene matches: 1. CDR1 and CDR2 (germline): SGHVS, FQNEAQ.

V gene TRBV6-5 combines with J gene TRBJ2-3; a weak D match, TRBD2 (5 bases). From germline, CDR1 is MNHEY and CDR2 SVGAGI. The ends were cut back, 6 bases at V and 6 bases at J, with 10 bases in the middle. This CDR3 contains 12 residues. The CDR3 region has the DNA TGTGCCAGCAGCGGGGTATCGGATACGCAGTATTTT. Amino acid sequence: CASSGVSDTQYF.

The CDR3 bases are TGTGCCAGCACCGAGGGACTAGGAGGGGTTTACGAGCAGTACTTC. Amino acids: CASTEGLGGVYEQYF. The V and J genes are TRBV28 and TRBJ2-7, with 8 bases fitting TRBD2. Germline values: CDR1 MDHEN, CDR2 SYDVKM. V dropped 7 bases and J dropped 4; count of bases not matched to a gene: 12. The CDR3 has 15 residues.

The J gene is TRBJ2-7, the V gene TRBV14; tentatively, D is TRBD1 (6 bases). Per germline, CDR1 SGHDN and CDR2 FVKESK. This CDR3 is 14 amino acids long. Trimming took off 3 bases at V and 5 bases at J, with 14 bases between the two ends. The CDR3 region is CASSQNRVSHEQYF. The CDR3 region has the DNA TGTGCCAGCAGCCAGAACAGGGTCTCACACGAGCAGTACTTC.

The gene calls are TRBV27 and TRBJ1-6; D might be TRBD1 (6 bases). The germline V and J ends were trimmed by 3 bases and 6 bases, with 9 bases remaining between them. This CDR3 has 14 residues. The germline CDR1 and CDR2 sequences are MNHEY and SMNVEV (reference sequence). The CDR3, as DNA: TGTGCCAGCAGTTTCGACAGGCCTAATTCACCCCTCCACTTT. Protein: CASSFDRPNSPLHF.

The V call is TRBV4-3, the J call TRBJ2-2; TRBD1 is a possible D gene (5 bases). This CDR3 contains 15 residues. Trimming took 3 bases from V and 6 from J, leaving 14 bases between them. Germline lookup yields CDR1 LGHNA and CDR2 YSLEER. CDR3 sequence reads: CASSQNLRVAGELFF. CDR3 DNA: TGCGCCAGCAGCCAGAACCTCAGGGTTGCCGGGGAGCTGTTTTTT.

The CDR3 DNA reads as TGCGCCAGCAGCCAAGTGGGGACAGCGAATGAAAAACTGTTTTTT. Translating it yields CASSQVGTANEKLFF. The V call is TRBV4-1, the J call TRBJ1-4; TRBD1 matches 7 bases. Germline V lookup: CDR1 MGHRA, CDR2 YSYEKL. The V and J ends lost 1 base and 5 bases, in that order; junction bases with no gene match: 4. The CDR3 covers 15 residues.

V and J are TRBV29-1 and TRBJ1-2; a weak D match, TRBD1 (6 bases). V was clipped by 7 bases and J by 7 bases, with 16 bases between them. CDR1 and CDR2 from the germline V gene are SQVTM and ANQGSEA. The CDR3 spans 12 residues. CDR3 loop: CSASLTGIGYTF. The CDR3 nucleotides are TGCAGCGCTAGCCTAACAGGGATTGGCTACACCTTC.

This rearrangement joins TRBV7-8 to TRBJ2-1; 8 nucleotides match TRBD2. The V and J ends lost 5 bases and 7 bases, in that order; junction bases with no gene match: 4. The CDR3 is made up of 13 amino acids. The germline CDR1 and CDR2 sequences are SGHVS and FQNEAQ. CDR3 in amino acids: CASSPGLGNEQFF. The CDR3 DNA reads TGTGCCAGCAGCCCGGGACTAGGGAATGAGCAGTTCTTC.

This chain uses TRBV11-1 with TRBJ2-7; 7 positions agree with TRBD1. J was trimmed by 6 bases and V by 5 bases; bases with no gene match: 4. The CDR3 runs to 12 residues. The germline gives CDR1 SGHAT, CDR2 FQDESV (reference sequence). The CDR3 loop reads CASSLQGLEQYF. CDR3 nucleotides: TGTGCCAGCAGCCTACAGGGGCTCGAGCAGTACTTC.

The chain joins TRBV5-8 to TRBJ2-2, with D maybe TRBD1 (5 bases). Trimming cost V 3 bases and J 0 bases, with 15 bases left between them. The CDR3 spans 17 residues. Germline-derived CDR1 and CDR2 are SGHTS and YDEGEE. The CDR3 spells CASSWTTGQANTGELFF. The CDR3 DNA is TGTGCCAGCAGCTGGACCACAGGCCAGGCGAACACCGGGGAGCTGTTTTTT.

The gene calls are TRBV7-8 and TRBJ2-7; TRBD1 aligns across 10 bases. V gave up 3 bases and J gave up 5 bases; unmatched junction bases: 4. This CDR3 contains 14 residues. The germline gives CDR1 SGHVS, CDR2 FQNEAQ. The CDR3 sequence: CASSLTGGPHEQYF. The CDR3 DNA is TGTGCCAGCAGCTTGACAGGGGGCCCCCACGAGCAGTACTTC. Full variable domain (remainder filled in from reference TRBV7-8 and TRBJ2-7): GAGVSQSPRYKVAKRGQDVALRCDPISGHVSLFWYQQALGQGPEFLTYFQNEAQLDKSGLPSDRFFAERPEGSVSTLKIQRTQQEDSAVYLCASSLTGGPHEQYFGPGTRLTVT.